These T cell receptor beta chains were read from a single sample in a study of blood T cell repertoires in COVID-19. Method: immunoSEQ multiplex PCR; TCRdb's copy keeps in-frame clones and lacks some. The repertoire holds about 230,000 clones, with approximately 87% as singletons. Sequenced sample: peripheral blood. Receptor source: a woman aged 65 to 85 with active or convalescent COVID-19. Both conserved end residues are part of each CDR3. The D gene is left open where the match is weak. The size of a clone is reported for some rows only, either as once, few or many, or as a class for expanded clones.

J,V,D,size,DNA,CDR3
TRBJ2-5,TRBV5-8,.,.,TGTGCCAGCAGCAGTGTGGGGCTGTTGGAGACCCAGTACTTC,CASSSVGLLETQYF
TRBJ1-1,TRBV20-1,.,.,TGCAGTGCTCTAGTGGGGGAGGGGCATTTCTTT,CSALVGEGHFF
TRBJ1-5,TRBV10-3,TRBD1,.,TGTGCCATCAGTGGACGAGGCGGACAGGGCAATCAGCCCCAGCATTTT,CAISGRGGQGNQPQHF
TRBJ2-7,TRBV9,.,.,TGTGCCAGCAGCGTAGCTCCCCAGGGTACCTACGAGCAGTACTTC,CASSVAPQGTYEQYF
TRBJ1-2,TRBV19,.,.,TGTGCCAGTAGTATTCTCTCGTCGGGGGGGCGAGGCTACACCTTC,CASSILSSGGRGYTF
TRBJ2-7,TRBV28,TRBD2,.,TGTGCCAGCAGCAGGACTAGCGGGTTCTCCTACGAGCAGTACTTC,CASSRTSGFSYEQYF
TRBJ2-1,TRBV5-4,.,once,TGTGCCAGCAGCCTGCTCGGTAACCCGTCCGATGAGCAGTTCTTC,CASSLLGNPSDEQFF
TRBJ2-3,TRBV7-9,TRBD1,.,TGTGCCAGCAGCTTAACAGGGGCAAGAGATACGCAGTATTTT,CASSLTGARDTQYF
TRBJ2-5,TRBV14,.,.,TGTGCCAGCGCTGCGTCCCAAGAGACCCAGTACTTC,CASAASQETQYF
TRBJ2-5,TRBV11-1,.,.,TGTGCCAGCAGCTTACAGGGGAGCCGGACCCAGTACTTC,CASSLQGSRTQYF
TRBJ1-1,TRBV20-1,.,.,TGCAGTGCTAGTAAGCCCGGGGTTGAGACTGAAGCTTTCTTT,CSASKPGVETEAFF